The 3 T cell receptor beta chains given below trace back to one sample, sequenced in a study of blood T cells in healthy people across ages. A second PCR, run for about 6 to 12 cycles, used a sample-barcoded 5' primer plus a J-beta primer mix. TCRdb called the 5' RACE reads again in MiXCR, with one record for every CDR3 protein. The sample consists of roughly 700,000 distinct CDR3 sequences, about 30% of them appearing once. Input material: blood. All receptors come from a woman at least 80 years old in good health.

This clonotype was recorded a few times. A much larger clone sits a single nucleotide away, making a read error possible. The chain is built from TRBV9 and TRBJ2-1, with D uncertain. Trimming removed 3 bases at V and 9 bases at J, with 10 bases between. The CDR3 loop spans 12 amino acids. CDR1 and CDR2 (germline): SGDLS, YYNGEE. The CDR3 here is CASSASSVEQFF. CDR3 nucleotides: TGTGCCAGCAGCGCCAGCTCGGTTGAGCAGTTCTTC.

The chain joins TRBV10-3 to TRBJ2-4; D ambiguous. The DNA end is a closer match to TRBJ2-7, so the J assignment may be wrong. The CDR3 spans 13 residues. Per the germline V gene, CDR1 is ENHRY and CDR2 is SYGVKD. The CDR3 loop reads CAISESVRYEQYF. CDR3 sequence (DNA): TGTGCCATCAGTGAGTCGGTTCGATACGAGCAGTACTTC.

This clonotype was picked up one time. The chain employs TRBV7-2 and TRBJ2-1, with TRBD1 matching 9 bases. V lost 5 bases, J lost 5 bases, and 7 bases stayed unmatched. The CDR3 is 15 amino acids. Germline assignment: CDR1 SGHTA and CDR2 FQGNSA. DNA of the CDR3: TGTGCCAGCAGCCCGGGACAGGGTCATGACAATGAGCAGTTCTTC. Translating gives CASSPGQGHDNEQFF.